The 14 T cell receptor beta chains below were found in one sample sequenced in a study of cytomegalovirus exposure and HLA in healthy donors (dated by TCRdb to the late 2010s). The library relied on the immunoSEQ multiplex PCR assay. The multiplex PCR relied on a mix of 60 forward primers for TCR Vbeta segments and 13 reverse primers for TCR Jbeta segments. The immuneACCESS repertoire file appears here via TCRdb, limited to in-frame rearrangements. These files lack a portion of the clones; in checked studies, under half of the deficit traces to unresolved V genes, and the cause of the others is not known. The sample yields around 150,000 clones; roughly 85% were counted once. The ten top clones hold about 0.93% of the sample. The sequenced sample was PBMCs. These receptors were collected from a woman in her twenties or thirties in good health and CMV-seronegative.

The chain couples TRBV27 to TRBJ1-2; D might be TRBD1 (6 bases). Germline V gene sequence: CDR1 MNHEY, CDR2 SMNVEV (reference sequence). Trimming took off 5 bases at V and 2 bases at J, with 9 bases between the two ends. This CDR3 has 13 residues. The CDR3 coding sequence is TGTGCCAGCAGTGTCACAGGGAACTATGGCTACACCTTC. Residues: CASSVTGNYGYTF.

Details on this clone: At the DNA level, this CDR3 is encoded by other sequences in the same sample as well. The chain recombines TRBV27 with TRBJ1-1; D is perhaps TRBD1 (5 bases). This CDR3 region has 14 residues. In germline, CDR1 is MNHEY, CDR2 SMNVEV (reference sequence). The V end was cut by 3 bases, the J end by 0 bases, with 8 bases between. For the CDR3, the DNA is TGTGCCAGCAGTTTGCGGGGGATGAACACTGAAGCTTTCTTT. It encodes CASSLRGMNTEAFF.

This clone has only a few counts. This rearrangement joins TRBV5-1 to TRBJ2-7, with 8 positions matching TRBD1. This CDR3 is 19 amino acids long. Per the germline V gene, CDR1 is SGHRS and CDR2 is YFSETQ. V shed 0 bases, J shed 2 bases, and the junction held 16 bases outside the gene matches. DNA for the CDR3: TGCGCCAGCAGCTTGGGATTCAGGCAGGGGGCTACGAAGACCTACGAGCAGTACTTC. Translation: CASSLGFRQGATKTYEQYF.

The chain has TRBV25-1 and TRBJ2-1, with 7 bases lining up with TRBD2. This CDR3 comprises 13 residues. Trimming at V came to 5 bases and at J to 7 bases, leaving 5 bases not matched to a gene. The V gene's germline CDR1 is MGHDK and CDR2 SYGVNS. DNA for the CDR3: TGTGCCAGCAGTCGGCAGGGAGGGAATGAGCAGTTCTTC. It yields the protein CASSRQGGNEQFF. The complete variable domain, with remaining parts taken from reference TRBV25-1 and TRBJ2-1, reads EADIYQTPRYLVIGTGKKITLECSQTMGHDKMYWYQQDPGMELHLIHYSYGVNSTEKGDLSSESTVSRIRTEHFPLTLESARPSHTSQYLCASSRQGGNEQFFGPGTRLTVL.

The chain employs TRBV28 and TRBJ2-7; D may be TRBD1 (6 bases). Trimming pared 5 bases from V and 0 bases from J, leaving 14 bases between. The CDR3 runs to 15 residues. CDR1 is MDHEN and CDR2 is SYDVKM in the germline V gene. CDR3 DNA: TGTGCCAGCAGTGAGTGGTGGACAGACTCCTACGAGCAGTACTTC. It specifies CASSEWWTDSYEQYF.

In this sample, this clone turned up a few times. V usage is TRBV4-1 and J usage is TRBJ1-1, with no clear D. The CDR3 is made up of 14 amino acids. V was shortened by 5 bases and J by 4 bases, with 14 bases between the two germline ends. Germline V gives CDR1 MGHRA, CDR2 YSYEKL. The CDR3 DNA is TGCGCCAGCAGCTATACAAGAAGTTCCACTGAAGCTTTCTTT. Its translation: CASSYTRSSTEAFF.

V and J are TRBV9 and TRBJ2-3, with a weak D call TRBD1 (6 bases). Trimming stripped 4 bases from V and 2 bases from J, with 14 bases between. Germline V lookup: CDR1 SGDLS, CDR2 YYNGEE. The CDR3 is made up of 15 amino acids. CDR3 protein: CASSQTGFFTDTQYF. The CDR3, as DNA: TGTGCCAGCAGCCAGACAGGATTCTTCACAGATACGCAGTATTTT.

For this clone: The germline gene is not matched at one end of the junction; a read error may be the cause. The V gene is TRBV7-3, the J gene TRBJ1-1, with 7 bases aligning to TRBD1. The CDR3 covers 15 residues. The germline V gene encodes CDR1 SGHTA and CDR2 FQGTGA. For the CDR3, the DNA is TGTGCCAGCAGCGTAACAGGGGCGGGAGTTACTGAAGCTTTCTTT. Encoded protein: CASSVTGAGVTEAFF.

The rearrangement joins TRBV6-1 to TRBJ1-2, with 9 bases identical to TRBD1. The CDR3 runs to 13 residues. Losses at the gene ends were 6 bases for V and 8 bases for J; bases not matched to a gene: 7. Germline lookup yields CDR1 MNHNS and CDR2 SASEGT. The CDR3 nucleotides read TGTGCCAGCAGACTACAGGGGGCGAGAGGCTACACCTTC. Translating gives CASRLQGARGYTF.

The J gene is TRBJ2-5, the V gene TRBV6-1, with TRBD1 identical over 7 bases. V lost 6 bases and J lost 7; bases outside the gene matches: 14. The CDR3 runs 15 residues. In germline, CDR1 is MNHNS, CDR2 SASEGT. CDR3 in amino acids: CASRWTGSGLGTQYF. The CDR3, as DNA: TGTGCCAGCAGATGGACAGGCTCCGGATTGGGGACCCAGTACTTC.

The chain recombines TRBV11-2 with TRBJ2-3; D call uncertain. The CDR3 runs to 12 residues. From germline, CDR1 is SGHAT and CDR2 FQNNGV. Deletions cut 3 bases from V and 6 bases from J, with 7 bases between. This chain's CDR3 is CASSFSLDTQYF. CDR3 bases: TGTGCCAGCAGCTTTTCTTTGGATACGCAGTATTTT.

CDR3 DNA: TGTGCCAGCAGTTTGGACAGGGTGGCTGAAGCTTTCTTT. Its translation is CASSLDRVAEAFF. The chain links TRBV6-6 to TRBJ1-1, with 8 bases matching TRBD1. The CDR3 runs to 13 residues. The V gene end was trimmed by 4 bases and the J gene end by 6 bases; junction bases not matched to a gene: 4. The germline CDR1 and CDR2 sequences are MNHNY and SVGAGI (reference sequence).

The chain has TRBV10-2 and TRBJ1-4; D is undetermined. Trimming removed 5 bases from V and 0 bases from J, with 7 bases in between. Germline CDR1 WSHSY, CDR2 SAAADI. The CDR3 length is 14 residues. The CDR3 DNA reads TGCGCCAGCAGTCCAGTGACAACTAATGAAAAACTGTTTTTT. Its protein is CASSPVTTNEKLFF.

The chain combines TRBV5-1 with TRBJ2-1; 8 nucleotides match TRBD2. Unmatched junction bases numbered 9, after V lost 0 bases and J lost 7 bases. The V gene's germline CDR1 is SGHRS and CDR2 YFSETQ. The CDR3 runs 16 residues. The CDR3 loop reads CASSLVVWAGGNEQFF. CDR3 DNA sequence: TGCGCCAGCAGCTTGGTGGTGTGGGCGGGAGGTAATGAGCAGTTCTTC.